A single T cell receptor (beta chain) is shown here with its context. The assay was immunoSEQ multiplex PCR, and TCRdb's table has in-frame clones only and misses some. In the table there are approximately 44,000 clones, over 65% of which are singletons. Germline lookup yields CDR1 SGDLS and CDR2 YYNGEE. The CDR3 runs to 14 residues. J was trimmed by 6 bases and V by 0 bases; bases with no gene match: 3. These data originate in a study of control samples from healthy donors and cancer patients. Sequencing was performed on formalin-fixed, paraffin-embedded tissue. The clonotype originates from a male donor with melanoma. The rearrangement joins TRBV9 to TRBJ2-1, with 7 bases that match TRBD2. The CDR3 loop reads CASSVEGRVNEQFF. The CDR3 region has the DNA TGTGCCAGCAGCGTAGAGGGGAGGGTCAATGAGCAGTTCTTC.